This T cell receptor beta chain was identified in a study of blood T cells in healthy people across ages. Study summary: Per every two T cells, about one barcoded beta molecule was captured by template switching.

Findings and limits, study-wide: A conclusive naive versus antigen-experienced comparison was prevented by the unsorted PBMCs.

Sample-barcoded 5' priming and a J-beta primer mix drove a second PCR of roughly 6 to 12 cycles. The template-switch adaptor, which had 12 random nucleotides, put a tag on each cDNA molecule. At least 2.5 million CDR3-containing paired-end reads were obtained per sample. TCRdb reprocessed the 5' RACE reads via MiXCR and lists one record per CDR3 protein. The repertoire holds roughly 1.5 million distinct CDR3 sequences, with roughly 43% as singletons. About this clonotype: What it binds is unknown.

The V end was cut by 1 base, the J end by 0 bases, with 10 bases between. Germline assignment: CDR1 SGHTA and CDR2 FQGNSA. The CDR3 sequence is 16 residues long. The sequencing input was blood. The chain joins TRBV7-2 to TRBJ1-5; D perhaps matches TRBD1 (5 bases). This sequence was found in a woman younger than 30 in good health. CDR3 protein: CASSLGAGHSNQPQHF. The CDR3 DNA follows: TGTGCCAGCAGCTTAGGGGCAGGACATAGCAATCAGCCCCAGCATTTT. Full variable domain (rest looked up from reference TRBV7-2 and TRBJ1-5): GAGVSQSPSNKVTEKGKDVELRCDPISGHTALYWYRQSLGQGLEFLIYFQGNSAPDKSGLPSDRFSAERTGGSVSTLTIQRTQQEDSAVYLCASSLGAGHSNQPQHFGDGTRLSIL.